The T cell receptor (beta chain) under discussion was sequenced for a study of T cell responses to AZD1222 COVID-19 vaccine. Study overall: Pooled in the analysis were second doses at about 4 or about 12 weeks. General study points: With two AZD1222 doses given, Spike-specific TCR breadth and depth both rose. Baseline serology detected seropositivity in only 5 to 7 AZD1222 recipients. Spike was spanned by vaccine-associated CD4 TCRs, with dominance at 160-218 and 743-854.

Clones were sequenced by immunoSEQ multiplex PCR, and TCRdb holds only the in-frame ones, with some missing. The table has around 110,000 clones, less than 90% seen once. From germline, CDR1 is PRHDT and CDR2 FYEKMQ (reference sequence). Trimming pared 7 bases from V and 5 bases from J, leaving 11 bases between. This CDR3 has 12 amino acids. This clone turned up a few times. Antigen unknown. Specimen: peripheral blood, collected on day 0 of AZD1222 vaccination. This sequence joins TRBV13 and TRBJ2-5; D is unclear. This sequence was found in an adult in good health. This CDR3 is CASNRFGETQYF. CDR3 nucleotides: TGTGCCAGCAACCGGTTTGGGGAGACCCAGTACTTC.